This T cell receptor (beta chain) was identified during a study of T and B cells in COVID-19 patients. Study context: COVID-19 patients gave peripheral blood either during active infection or after recovery. In the active-infection cohort, about 90% of the roughly 20 patients had comorbidities linked to unfavorable COVID-19 outcome. The recovered cohort's median age was around 31 years, versus about 67 years in active infection.

General study results and limits: Sorted SARS-CoV-2-responsive or tetramer+ T cells and CD4+, regulatory and CD8+ subsets were not yet sequenced.

The trim removed 0 bases at V and 6 bases at J, leaving 5 bases unmatched. Germline values: CDR1 LGHNA, CDR2 YSLEER. CDR3 length: 15 residues. Each TRB amplification used about 250-550 ng of genomic DNA from blood. Notes on this clonotype: Its antigen is as yet unknown.

BIOMED2 TRB-A/B primer pools were used in multiplex TRB PCR. TCRdb used MiXCR to reprocess the multiplex PCR reads, holding one entry per CDR3 protein. Among several thousand distinct CDR3 sequences listed, 30% to 45% were seen once. This chain links TRBV4-3 with TRBJ2-3; 8 bases are shared with TRBD1. Sequencing was done on a sample of blood. This TCR derives from a human donor with active COVID-19. CDR3 sequence reads: CASSQEGTGSDTQYF. The CDR3 region has the DNA TGCGCCAGCAGCCAAGAGGGGACAGGTTCGGATACGCAGTATTTT.